Listed below are T cell receptor beta chains from one sample, sequenced in a study of tumor-infiltrating lymphocytes in primary liver carcinoma. TCRdb ran MiXCR on the multiplex PCR reads and lists one entry per CDR3 protein. The data show 80,000 to 100,000 distinct CDR3 sequences, approximately 72% seen once. Sequencing was carried out using tumor-adjacent normal liver tissue. These receptors were taken from a man aged 40-55 years with primary liver carcinoma and hepatitis B virus infection. The CDR3 runs from the conserved cysteine through the conserved F or W. D genes are given only for firm matches. Rows may omit the clone size; those that give it use once, few, many or a size class.

cdr3_aa: CASSGNHYEQYF
cdr3_nt: TGTGCCAGCAGCGGGAACCATTACGAGCAGTACTTC
v_call: TRBV25-1
j_call: TRBJ2-7
clone_size: few
d_call: .

cdr3_aa: CASSEFGPNTGELFF
cdr3_nt: TGTGCCAGCAGTGAATTTGGACCTAACACCGGGGAGCTGTTTTTT
v_call: TRBV25-1
j_call: TRBJ2-2
clone_size: .
d_call: .

cdr3_aa: CARSTGRQDTEAFF
cdr3_nt: TGCGCCAGAAGCACGGGACGCCAGGACACTGAAGCTTTCTTT
v_call: TRBV5-1
j_call: TRBJ1-1
clone_size: .
d_call: .

cdr3_aa: CTSKPGYAF
cdr3_nt: TGCACCAGCAAACCGGGCTATGCCTTC
v_call: TRBV4-1
j_call: TRBJ1-2
clone_size: .
d_call: .

cdr3_aa: CASLGRLRSYEQYF
cdr3_nt: TGTGCCAGCCTGGGGCGCCTCCGATCCTACGAGCAGTACTTC
v_call: TRBV28
j_call: TRBJ2-7
clone_size: .
d_call: .

cdr3_aa: CASSQAPATNTGELFF
cdr3_nt: TGCGCCAGCAGCCAAGCACCCGCGACAAACACCGGGGAGCTGTTTTTT
v_call: TRBV4-1
j_call: TRBJ2-2
clone_size: many
d_call: .

cdr3_aa: CASSEMGGGELFF
cdr3_nt: TGTGCCAGCAGTGAAATGGGAGGCGGGGAGCTGTTTTTT
v_call: TRBV6-1
j_call: TRBJ2-2
clone_size: many
d_call: .

cdr3_aa: CCVGQGELFF
cdr3_nt: TGCTGCGTGGGGCAAGGGGAACTGTTTTTT
v_call: TRBV29-1
j_call: TRBJ2-2
clone_size: .
d_call: .

cdr3_aa: CASWSTGTSGNLDTQYF
cdr3_nt: TGTGCTAGCTGGTCAACGGGGACTAGCGGGAACCTAGATACGCAGTATTTT
v_call: TRBV4-2
j_call: TRBJ2-3
clone_size: .
d_call: TRBD2

cdr3_aa: CASNLMVGAQYF
cdr3_nt: TGTGCCAGCAACTTAATGGTCGGTGCGCAGTATTTT
v_call: TRBV11-2
j_call: TRBJ2-3
clone_size: .
d_call: .

cdr3_aa: CASSSLPGLTNTIYF
cdr3_nt: TGCGCCAGCAGCTCGCTTCCGGGACTTACAAACACCATATATTTT
v_call: TRBV4-1
j_call: TRBJ1-3
clone_size: medium-sized
d_call: .

cdr3_aa: CSVQVAGAYEQYF
cdr3_nt: TGCAGCGTTCAGGTAGCGGGAGCCTACGAGCAGTATTTC
v_call: TRBV29-1
j_call: TRBJ2-7
clone_size: .
d_call: TRBD2

cdr3_aa: CAISQDTIRAKEKLFF
cdr3_nt: TGTGCCATCAGCCAGGACACCATTCGGGCCAAAGAAAAACTCTTTTTT
v_call: TRBV4-2
j_call: TRBJ1-4
clone_size: .
d_call: .

cdr3_aa: CACSQSYKQYF
cdr3_nt: TGTGCCTGCAGCCAATCCTACAAGCAGTACTTC
v_call: TRBV11-2
j_call: TRBJ2-7
clone_size: .
d_call: .

cdr3_aa: CASSNPWRTGNSNQPQHF
cdr3_nt: TGTGCCAGCAGCAACCCGTGGAGGACAGGCAATAGCAATCAGCCCCAGCATTTT
v_call: TRBV21-1
j_call: TRBJ1-5
clone_size: .
d_call: .

cdr3_aa: CANSQLAGLTIDMQYF
cdr3_nt: TGTGCCAACAGTCAATTAGCGGGTTTAACCATAGATATGCAGTATTTT
v_call: TRBV6-1
j_call: TRBJ2-3
clone_size: .
d_call: TRBD2

cdr3_aa: CTTSSSAATCGYTF
cdr3_nt: TGTACCACCTCGTCGTCTGCAGCTACATGTGGCTACACCTTC
v_call: TRBV12-3/TRBV12-4
j_call: TRBJ1-2
clone_size: .
d_call: .

cdr3_aa: CASSLVAQAGTGELSF
cdr3_nt: TGTGCCAGCAGCTTAGTAGCGCAAGCGGGAACCGGGGAGCTGTCTTTT
v_call: TRBV11-2
j_call: TRBJ2-2
clone_size: once
d_call: TRBD2

cdr3_aa: CASSIGQGGGGSYNEQFF
cdr3_nt: TGTGCCAGCAGTATTGGACAGGGAGGAGGGGGCTCCTACAATGAGCAGTTCTTC
v_call: TRBV2
j_call: TRBJ2-1
clone_size: .
d_call: TRBD1

cdr3_aa: CTSSLGPAGEVDNEQFF
cdr3_nt: TGTACCAGTAGCCTGGGACCAGCGGGAGAAGTTGACAATGAGCAGTTCTTC
v_call: TRBV11-1
j_call: TRBJ2-1
clone_size: .
d_call: TRBD2

cdr3_aa: CSLLRSDDQFF
cdr3_nt: TGCAGCCTCCTAAGGTCCGATGATCAGTTCTTC
v_call: TRBV29-1
j_call: TRBJ2-1
clone_size: .
d_call: .

cdr3_aa: CASNLGPPGTNQPQYF
cdr3_nt: TGTGCCAGCAACTTAGGCCCTCCCGGGACAAATCAGCCCCAGTATTTT
v_call: TRBV11-2
j_call: TRBJ2-3
clone_size: .
d_call: .

cdr3_aa: CASSVSGTSHGTQYF
cdr3_nt: TGTGCCAGCAGCGTATCGGGAACTAGCCATGGGACCCAGTACTTC
v_call: TRBV12-3/TRBV12-4
j_call: TRBJ2-5
clone_size: .
d_call: .

cdr3_aa: CATRPSSGAYNEQFF
cdr3_nt: TGTGCCACCAGGCCGAGTAGCGGAGCCTACAATGAGCAGTTCTTC
v_call: TRBV15
j_call: TRBJ2-1
clone_size: .
d_call: .

cdr3_aa: CAISLGVTGTGELFF
cdr3_nt: TGTGCCATTTCGCTTGGGGTTACGGGGACCGGGGAGCTGTTTTTT
v_call: TRBV10-3
j_call: TRBJ2-2
clone_size: many
d_call: .

cdr3_aa: CASSPRGAGGGSYNEQFF
cdr3_nt: TGTGCCAGCAGTCCTAGAGGAGCGGGAGGAGGCTCCTACAATGAGCAGTTCTTC
v_call: TRBV12-3/TRBV12-4
j_call: TRBJ2-1
clone_size: .
d_call: TRBD2

cdr3_aa: CSVILQGEDVQYF
cdr3_nt: TGCAGCGTCATACTACAGGGAGAGGACGTGCAGTACTTC
v_call: TRBV29-1
j_call: TRBJ2-7
clone_size: .
d_call: .

cdr3_aa: CASSQAPRDEQFF
cdr3_nt: TGCGCCAGCAGCCAAGCCCCACGGGATGAGCAGTTCTTC
v_call: TRBV4-1
j_call: TRBJ2-1
clone_size: .
d_call: .

cdr3_aa: CASIPAADQATQYF
cdr3_nt: TGTGCTAGCATCCCGGCGGCAGACCAAGCGACCCAGTACTTC
v_call: TRBV4-2
j_call: TRBJ2-5
clone_size: .
d_call: .

cdr3_aa: CASSLEGLAWTDAQYF
cdr3_nt: TGTGCCAGCAGCCTAGAGGGACTAGCATGGACAGATGCGCAGTATTTT
v_call: TRBV11-2
j_call: TRBJ2-3
clone_size: .
d_call: TRBD2

cdr3_aa: CRVSPGTAHQPQHF
cdr3_nt: TGCAGAGTTTCACCCGGGACGGCGCATCAGCCCCAGCATTTT
v_call: TRBV29-1
j_call: TRBJ1-5
clone_size: .
d_call: .